The subject of this entry is one T cell receptor (beta chain). Its antigen has not been determined. Base qualities were left out, and no much larger clone turns up one base away. TCRbeta CDR3 regions were amplified from genomic DNA by means of the immunoSEQ Assay, a bias-controlled multiplex PCR. On the study's bioinformatics: The number of nucleated cells in each sample was estimated from the amplification of reference gene primers within the assay. To quantify the absolute abundance of each unique TCRbeta CDR3 rearrangement, sequence reads were collapsed and filtered. For each sample, productive Simpson clonality was calculated by taking the square root of Simpson's diversity index across productive rearrangements. TCRdb carries this immuneACCESS record with in-frame sequences only. Its versions omit some clonotypes, under half of them owing to an unresolved V gene in the studies checked, with the rest unexplained. For V, J and clone size, that table is used; D and trimming come from the DNA. Within this sample are around 260,000 clones, with 70% to 90% of them counted one time only. Roughly 4% of the sample rests with the top ten.

This specimen belongs to a study of blood T cell repertoires in COVID-19 (dated by TCRdb to 2018 to 2021). As for the study more broadly: Collaborator samples came from the United States, Italy and Spain and covered acute and convalescent phases of COVID-19. The repertoires were made available in a free public database intended to serve as a resource for research on the immune response to SARS-CoV-2. The prospective study material was composed of cDNA or gDNA derived from T cells, B-cell-depleted T cells, or PBMCs. A de-identified subject ID, COVID-19 status, age in years and sex were almost always included in the sample metadata. HLA class I and class II types, where available, came from metadata supplied by the sample provider rather than from assay-based typing. Samples came from the ongoing ImmuneRACE study (first 160 participants) plus 1,254 subjects from 6 global collaborators. Deeply sampled blood TCRbeta repertoires from subjects exposed to, actively infected with, or recovered from COVID-19 were included in the dataset.

Enrolling through a virtual design, the prospective study's participants ranged in age from roughly 18 to 89 years and lived across approximately 25 United States geographic areas. Cohort assignment in the prospective study relied on participant-reported clinical history from a screening survey and a study questionnaire. Recovered participants in ImmuneRACE Cohort 3 were defined by two consecutive negative NP/OP PCR tests, clearance by a healthcare professional, or resolution of symptoms. In the prospective study, whole blood, serum and a nasopharyngeal or oropharyngeal swab were collected from each participant by mobile phlebotomists. Over an approximately 2-month period, participants in the prospective study had the option of providing additional blood draws and questionnaires. Blood samples from the prospective study were shipped frozen or at room temperature prior to DNA extraction. What the authors observed across the whole study: How much clinical and demographic metadata was included differed by source and by participant, and the metadata was provided uncurated.

The source material was PBMCs or T cells enriched from blood (not recorded which). The receptor comes from a woman younger than 45 who had recovered from COVID-19.

The encoded CDR3 is CASSDWAGTQYF. The bases are TGTGCCAGCAGTGACTGGGCGGGTACGCAGTATTTT. The chain employs TRBV6-4 and TRBJ2-3, and perhaps TRBD2 as D gene, on 5 matching bases. For CDR1 and CDR2, the germline V gene lists MRHNA and SNTAGT. Taken from cysteine to phenylalanine, the CDR3 has 12 residues. Only the CDR3 DNA stays, 36 bases, in frame from base 1. V is clipped by 1 base and J by 8 bases, and the sequence between their germline boundaries is 7 bases long.